One TCR beta chain is described in this entry. The source of the sample is a study of blood T cell repertoires in COVID-19. Profiled with immunoSEQ multiplex PCR; TCRdb holds only in-frame clones, not every one. The sample carries some 130,000 clones, around four fifths recorded once. This CDR3 is built from 14 residues. Germline lookup yields CDR1 SNHLY and CDR2 FYNNEI. Between the trimmed V and J ends, which lost 4 bases and 1 base, there was a span of 11 bases. This TCR derives from a man between 35 and 55 years old with acute COVID-19. The sequencing sample was made of PBMCs or T cells enriched from blood (not recorded which). The V gene is TRBV2, the J gene TRBJ2-7; the D gene is possibly TRBD1 (6 bases). For the CDR3, the DNA is TGTGCCAGCAGTGTTGACAGGTTATCCTACGAGCAGTACTTC. Translated, it gives CASSVDRLSYEQYF.